The clone carrying this T cell receptor beta chain was recorded many times. The antigen remains unidentified. This sample is part of a study of CD8 T cells in ankylosing spondylitis. Notes on the study in general: Disease-linked clones were reportedly significantly enriched in matched ankylosing spondylitis synovial fluid. Apparently characteristic of ankylosing spondylitis blood was a TCR beta motif (fewer than ten highly homologous variants). CD8+ by phenotype, disease-linked clones were relatively rare in peripheral blood.

Quantitative molecular-barcoded 5'-RACE generated the TCR beta libraries. From the 5' RACE reads, TCRdb called clonotypes with MiXCR, one entry per CDR3 protein. The sample lists roughly 130,000 distinct CDR3 sequences, around 13% occurring once. V was trimmed by 7 bases and J by 6 bases, leaving 12 bases between them. The CDR3 totals 12 residues. Germline V gene lookup returns CDR1 SGHRS and CDR2 YFSETQ. The chain joins TRBV5-1 to TRBJ2-3; D perhaps matches TRBD2 (6 bases). The source of this sequence is a female donor with ankylosing spondylitis or in good health (not recorded which). Material for sequencing was blood, either unsorted or a sorted T cell fraction (not recorded which). The CDR3 bases are TGCGCCAGCTCGCTAGCGTTGGATACGCAGTATTTT. Protein: CASSLALDTQYF.